Here is one TCR beta chain with its context. This sample was included in a study of OX40 agonist ivuxolimab in advanced cancers. Germline V gene sequence: CDR1 MNHEY, CDR2 SMNVEV (reference sequence). The CDR3 is 11 residues long. V was pared by 6 bases and J by 6 bases, with 9 bases between. TCRdb's copy holds only in-frame clones and misses some; the assay was immunoSEQ multiplex PCR. The sample has about 18,000 clones, over 75% seen once. This chain connects TRBV27 to TRBJ2-7, with D perhaps TRBD1 (6 bases). Sequencing used CD4+ or CD8+ T cells sorted from blood, obtained in a trial of the OX40 agonist ivuxolimab. The receptor's source is an adult with an advanced solid tumor such as melanoma, head and neck, liver or kidney cancer. CDR3 sequence (DNA): TGTGCCAGCAGCCTAGGGGGCGAGCAGTACTTC. Its protein product is CASSLGGEQYF.